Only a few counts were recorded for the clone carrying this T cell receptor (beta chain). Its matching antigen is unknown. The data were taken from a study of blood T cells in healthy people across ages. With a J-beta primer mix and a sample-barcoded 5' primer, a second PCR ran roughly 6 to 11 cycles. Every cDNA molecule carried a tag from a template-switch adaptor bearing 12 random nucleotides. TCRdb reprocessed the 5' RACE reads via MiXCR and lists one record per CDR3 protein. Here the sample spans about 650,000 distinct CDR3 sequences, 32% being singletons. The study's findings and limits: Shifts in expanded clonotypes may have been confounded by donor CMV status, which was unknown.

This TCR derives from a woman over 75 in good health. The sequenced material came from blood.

CDR3 nucleotides: TGTGCCAGCAGGCTGGACAGGGTCGGAGATACGCAGTATTTT. Translating gives CASRLDRVGDTQYF. The chain recombines TRBV6-5 with TRBJ2-3; 8 bases agree with TRBD1. After removal of 6 bases from V and 5 bases from J, the junction contained 7 bases not matched to a gene. Germline CDR1 reads MNHEY; CDR2 reads SVGAGI. This CDR3 spans 14 amino acids.